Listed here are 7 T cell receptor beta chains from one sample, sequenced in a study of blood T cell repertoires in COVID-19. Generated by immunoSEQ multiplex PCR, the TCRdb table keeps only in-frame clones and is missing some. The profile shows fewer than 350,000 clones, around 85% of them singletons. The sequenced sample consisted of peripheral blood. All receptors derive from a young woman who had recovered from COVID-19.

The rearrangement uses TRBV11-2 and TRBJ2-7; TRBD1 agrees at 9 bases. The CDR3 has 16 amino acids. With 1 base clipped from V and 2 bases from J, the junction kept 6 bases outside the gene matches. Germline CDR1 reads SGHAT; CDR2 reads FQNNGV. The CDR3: CASSLAPGQGPYEQYF. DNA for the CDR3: TGTGCCAGCAGCTTAGCCCCGGGACAGGGACCCTACGAGCAGTACTTC.

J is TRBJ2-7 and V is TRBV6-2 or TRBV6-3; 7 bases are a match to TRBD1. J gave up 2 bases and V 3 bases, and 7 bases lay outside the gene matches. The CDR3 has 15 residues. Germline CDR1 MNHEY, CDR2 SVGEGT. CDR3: CASSYGQDVTYEQYF. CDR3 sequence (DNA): TGTGCCAGCAGTTATGGACAGGATGTAACCTACGAGCAGTACTTC.

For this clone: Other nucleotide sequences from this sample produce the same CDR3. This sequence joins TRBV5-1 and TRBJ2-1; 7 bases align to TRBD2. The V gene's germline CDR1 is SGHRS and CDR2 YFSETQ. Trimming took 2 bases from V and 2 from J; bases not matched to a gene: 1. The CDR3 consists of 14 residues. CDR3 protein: CASSLAGTYNEQFF. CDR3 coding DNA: TGCGCCAGCAGCTTAGCGGGAACCTACAATGAGCAGTTCTTC.

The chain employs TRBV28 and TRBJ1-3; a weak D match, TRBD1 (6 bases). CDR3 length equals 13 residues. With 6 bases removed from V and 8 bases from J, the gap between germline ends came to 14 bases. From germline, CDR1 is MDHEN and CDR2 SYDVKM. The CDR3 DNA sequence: TGTGCCAGCAGCCCCGACAGGAGGCACACCATATATTTT. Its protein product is CASSPDRRHTIYF.

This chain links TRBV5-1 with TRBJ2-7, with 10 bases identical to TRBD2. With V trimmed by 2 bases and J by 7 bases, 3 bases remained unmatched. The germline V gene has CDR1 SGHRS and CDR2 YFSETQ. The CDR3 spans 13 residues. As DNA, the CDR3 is TGCGCCAGCAGCTTAGCGGGGGGGCGTGAGCAGTACTTC. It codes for CASSLAGGREQYF.

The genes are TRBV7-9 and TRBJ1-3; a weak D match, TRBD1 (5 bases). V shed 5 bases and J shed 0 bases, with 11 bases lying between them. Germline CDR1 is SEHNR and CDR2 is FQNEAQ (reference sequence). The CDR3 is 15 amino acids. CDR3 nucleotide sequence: TGTGCCAGCAGCCGCGGGGGGGACTCTGGAAACACCATATATTTT. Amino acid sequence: CASSRGGDSGNTIYF. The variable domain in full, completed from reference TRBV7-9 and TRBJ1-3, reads DTGVSQNPRHKITKRGQNVTFRCDPISEHNRLYWYRQTLGQGPEFLTYFQNEAQLEKSRLLSDRFSAERPKGSFSTLEIQRTEQGDSAMYLCASSRGGDSGNTIYFGEGSWLTVV.

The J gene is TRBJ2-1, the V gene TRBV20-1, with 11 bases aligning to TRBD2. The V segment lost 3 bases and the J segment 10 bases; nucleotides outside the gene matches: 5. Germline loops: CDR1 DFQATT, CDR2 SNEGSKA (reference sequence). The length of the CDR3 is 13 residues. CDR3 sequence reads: CSASIAGGREQFF. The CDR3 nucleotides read TGCAGTGCTAGTATAGCGGGAGGGCGGGAGCAGTTCTTC.